Below, one T cell receptor beta chain is given with its context. What it binds is unknown. Replicate PCRs from sorted subsets contained roughly 200 ng DNA, which is around 29,000 T cell genomes. Only in-frame clones appear in the TCRdb table, and some are missing; sequencing was by immunoSEQ multiplex PCR. Here the sample spans millions of clones, approximately 94% being singletons. This entry is derived from a study of shared clonotypes between healthy human individuals. CD45RO-negative, CCR7-positively selected cells formed the naive CD8 fraction, excluding terminally differentiated effector memory CD45RA+ cells. CDR1 SGHNT and CDR2 YENEEA come from the germline V gene. The CDR3 length is 13 residues. Trimming cost V 4 bases and J 5 bases, with 10 bases left between them. Regarding the study as a whole: An effect of sequencing depth on clonotype sharing among donors was expected. Estimated richness values were generally larger in naive subsets than in memory subsets. It was the non-shared clonotypes that had lower generation probabilities than clonotypes shared by all four donors.

This clonotype was sampled from a man younger than 30 in good health. The chain carries TRBV11-3 and TRBJ2-3; no definite D call. Sequenced: naive CD8+ T cells sorted from blood. CDR3 nucleotide sequence: TGTGCCAGCAGCTATGAGGATGGAGATACGCAGTATTTT. Translated, it gives CASSYEDGDTQYF.